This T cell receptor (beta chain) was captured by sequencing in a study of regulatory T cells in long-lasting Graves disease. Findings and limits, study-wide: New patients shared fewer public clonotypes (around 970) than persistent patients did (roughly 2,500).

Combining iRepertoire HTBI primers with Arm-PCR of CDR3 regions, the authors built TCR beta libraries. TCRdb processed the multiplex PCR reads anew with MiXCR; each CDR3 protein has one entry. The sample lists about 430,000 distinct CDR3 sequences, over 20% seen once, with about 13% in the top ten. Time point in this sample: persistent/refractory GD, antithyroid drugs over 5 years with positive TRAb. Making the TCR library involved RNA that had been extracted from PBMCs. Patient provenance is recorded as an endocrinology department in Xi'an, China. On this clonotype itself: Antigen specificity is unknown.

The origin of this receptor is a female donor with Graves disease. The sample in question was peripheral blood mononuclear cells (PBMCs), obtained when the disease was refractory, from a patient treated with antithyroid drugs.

CDR3 nucleotides: TGCGCCAGCAGCCCAGCGGGGAATCAGGAAAAACTGTTTTTT. It yields the protein CASSPAGNQEKLFF. The chain combines TRBV4-1 with TRBJ1-4; D is undetermined. Trimming shortened V by 4 bases and J by 8 bases, and 14 bases separated the two germline ends. Germline V lookup: CDR1 MGHRA, CDR2 YSYEKL. The CDR3 has 14 residues.